This T cell receptor beta chain was sequenced in a study of response to subunit inactivated influenza vaccine. Remarks on this clonotype: Its specificity is not known.

Points from the study as a whole: Authors suggested few new T cells are recruited by each seasonal influenza vaccination.

MiXCR, applied by TCRdb to the RT-PCR reads, yields one record per CDR3 protein. The sample lists a few hundred thousand distinct CDR3 sequences; 7.2% were seen once. The receptor's source is a man between 45 and 75 years old who received an inactivated influenza vaccine. The sample was PBMCs from blood, taken around 25 months after vaccination.

The CDR3 loop is CASTQGAASTDTQYF. CDR3 sequence (DNA): TGTGCCAGCACCCAGGGGGCAGCTAGCACAGATACGCAGTATTTT. V is TRBV12-3 or TRBV12-4 and J is TRBJ2-3, with 8 positions matching TRBD1. Losses at the gene ends were 7 bases for V and 0 bases for J; bases not matched to a gene: 6. The CDR3 is 15 residues long.